What follows are 20 T cell receptor beta chains derived from one specimen sequenced in a study of early T cells in non-severe SARS-CoV-2 infection. TCRdb re-derived calls from the 5' RACE reads in MiXCR, one entry per CDR3 protein. The sample records 21,000 or so distinct CDR3 sequences, 4.5% to 5.5% being singletons. The sample consisted of whole blood. The receptors were sampled from an adult who was a healthcare worker with PCR-confirmed SARS-CoV-2 infection or an uninfected control (not recorded which).

This clonotype was counted many times. V is TRBV10-3 and J is TRBJ2-3, with D possibly TRBD2 on 5 matching bases. Trimming pared 8 bases from V and 0 bases from J, leaving 12 bases between. The CDR3 runs 14 residues. Germline loops: CDR1 ENHRY, CDR2 SYGVKD. The CDR3 sequence is CAIAAGVSTDTQYF. CDR3 bases: TGTGCCATCGCGGCGGGTGTGAGCACAGATACGCAGTATTTT.

The chain carries TRBV6-1 and TRBJ2-7; D is tentatively TRBD1 or TRBD2 (5 bases each). Deletions cut 7 bases from V and 3 bases from J, with 13 bases between. From germline, CDR1 is MNHNS and CDR2 SASEGT. This CDR3 has 13 amino acids. The DNA of the CDR3 is TGTGCCAGCACCCGAGGGCAGGGCTACGAGCAGTACTTC. Protein: CASTRGQGYEQYF.

This clonotype came up a few times. The chain employs TRBV6-6 and TRBJ1-1; perhaps TRBD1 as D (6 bases). The CDR3 has 14 amino acids. Germline CDR1 and CDR2: MNHNY and SVGAGI (reference sequence). Trimming took off 9 bases at V and 1 base at J, with 15 bases between the two ends. CDR3: CASTTGKRNTEAFF. The CDR3 DNA reads TGTGCCAGTACTACAGGGAAGCGGAACACTGAAGCTTTCTTT.

This clonotype was seen only a few times. As DNA, the CDR3 is TGTGCCAGCAGCCGGGTTAACTTGGTCTACGAGCAGTACTTC. Protein sequence: CASSRVNLVYEQYF. V and J are TRBV7-9 and TRBJ2-7; D gene ambiguous. V gave up 5 bases and J gave up 3 bases, with 14 bases separating them. Per the germline V gene, CDR1 is SEHNR and CDR2 is FQNEAQ (reference sequence). The CDR3 is made up of 14 amino acids.

This clonotype came up a few times. The chain is built from TRBV4-1 and TRBJ1-4; TRBD1 aligns across 8 bases. V lost 5 bases, J lost 0 bases, and 11 bases stayed unmatched. Germline V gives CDR1 MGHRA, CDR2 YSYEKL. This CDR3 region has 18 residues. The CDR3 reads CASSYRTGFGATNEKLFF. For the CDR3, the DNA is TGCGCCAGCAGCTACCGGACAGGGTTTGGAGCAACTAATGAAAAACTGTTTTTT.

This clonotype was counted between two and nine times. The rearrangement joins TRBV6-4 to TRBJ1-6; TRBD1 agrees at 8 bases. With V trimmed by 8 bases and J by 7 bases, 4 bases remained unmatched. CDR1 and CDR2 from the germline V gene are MRHNA and SNTAGT. This CDR3 region has 13 residues. In DNA form, the CDR3 reads TGTGCCAGCCGGGGACAGGAAAATTCACCCCTCCACTTT. It is translated as CASRGQENSPLHF.

This clonotype was observed at least ten times. The chain carries TRBV6-5 and TRBJ1-5, with D tentatively TRBD1 (5 bases). V lost 5 bases to trimming and J lost 7 bases, with 12 bases between them. Looked up from germline, CDR1 is MNHEY and CDR2 is SVGAGI. There are 13 residues in the CDR3. CDR3 DNA: TGTGCCAGCAGTAGCAGGGAGTGGCAGCCCCAGCATTTT. This translates into CASSSREWQPQHF.

The sample holds a few counts of this clonotype. The rearrangement links TRBV6-2 or TRBV6-3 to TRBJ2-2; D unresolved. CDR1 and CDR2 (germline): MNHEY, SVGEGT. V shed 4 bases and J shed 5 bases, with 8 bases lying between them. This CDR3 is 13 amino acids long. This chain's CDR3 is CASSSVVTGELFF. CDR3 nucleotides: TGTGCCAGCAGTTCCGTGGTTACCGGGGAGCTGTTTTTT.

This clonotype showed up many times. This chain connects TRBV13 to TRBJ1-1; tentative D call: TRBD1 (5 bases). Germline loops: CDR1 PRHDT, CDR2 FYEKMQ (reference sequence). The V and J ends lost 7 bases and 3 bases respectively, with 24 bases between them. This CDR3 is 17 amino acids long. The CDR3 nucleotides read TGTGCCAGCATTGAGTACGGGGAGGGACCGAAGGACACTGAAGCTTTCTTT. This codes for CASIEYGEGPKDTEAFF.

This clonotype was seen repeatedly, ten times or more. The chain recombines TRBV7-2 with TRBJ1-6; D may be TRBD1 (6 bases). The CDR3 covers 15 residues. The germline gives CDR1 SGHTA, CDR2 FQGNSA. Trimming shortened V by 5 bases and J by 10 bases, and 18 bases separated the two germline ends. The CDR3 sequence is CASSPMTGAGSPLHF. CDR3 bases: TGTGCCAGCAGCCCAATGACAGGTGCAGGGTCACCCCTCCACTTT.

This clonotype was picked up many times. The rearrangement joins TRBV25-1 to TRBJ1-2; perhaps TRBD1 as D (5 bases). This CDR3 is 18 amino acids long. V was shortened by 4 bases and J by 4 bases, with 25 bases between the two germline ends. Germline values: CDR1 MGHDK, CDR2 SYGVNS. The CDR3 region is CASSANPQTARKTYGYTF. For the CDR3, the DNA is TGTGCCAGCAGTGCCAACCCGCAGACAGCCCGTAAGACCTATGGCTACACCTTC.

This clonotype was detected many times. The chain employs TRBV7-2 and TRBJ2-3; 9 bases agree with TRBD1. The CDR3 length is 15 residues. Germline CDR1 SGHTA, CDR2 FQGNSA. V dropped 1 base and J dropped 6; count of bases not matched to a gene: 5. The CDR3 DNA follows: TGTGCCAGCAGCTTAGGGGGACAGGGCATGGATACGCAGTATTTT. Translation gives CASSLGGQGMDTQYF.

This clonotype was seen only a few times. The V and J genes are TRBV20-1 and TRBJ2-7; 8 bases are a match to TRBD2. The CDR3 extends over 14 amino acids. V lost 2 bases and J lost 0; bases outside the gene matches: 3. Germline V CDR1 and CDR2: DFQATT, SNEGSKA (reference sequence). The CDR3 sequence: CSARSLAGSYEQYF. CDR3 nucleotides: TGCAGTGCTAGAAGCCTAGCGGGCTCCTACGAGCAGTACTTC.

This clonotype came up many times. V and J are TRBV30 and TRBJ2-3; 7 bases align to TRBD2. The CDR3 runs to 15 residues. From germline, CDR1 is GTSNPN and CDR2 SVGIG (reference sequence). The trim removed 1 base at V and 0 bases at J, leaving 4 bases unmatched. This CDR3 is CAWSALATSTDTQYF. The DNA of the CDR3 is TGTGCCTGGAGTGCACTAGCGACTAGCACAGATACGCAGTATTTT. Full variable domain (rest looked up from reference TRBV30 and TRBJ2-3): SQTIHQWPATLVQPVGSPLSLECTVEGTSNPNLYWYRQAAGRGLQLLFYSVGIGQISSEVPQNLSASRPQDRQFILSSKKLLLSDSGFYLCAWSALATSTDTQYFGPGTRLTVL.

This clonotype was found many times. This chain uses TRBV2 with TRBJ2-6; D unresolved. Germline V gene data show CDR1 as SNHLY and CDR2 as FYNNEI. Trimming removed 4 bases from V and 0 bases from J, with 10 bases in between. This CDR3 comprises 16 residues. For the CDR3, the DNA is TGTGCCAGCAGTGGAGTTGGAGACTCTGGGGCCAACGTCCTGACTTTC. Amino acid sequence: CASSGVGDSGANVLTF.

This clonotype has a count of ten or more. The rearrangement links TRBV27 to TRBJ1-2; D perhaps matches TRBD1 (6 bases). The CDR3 spans 16 residues. Trimming took 2 bases from V and 8 from J, leaving 21 bases between them. Germline V gene lookup returns CDR1 MNHEY and CDR2 SMNVEV (reference sequence). The CDR3 region has the DNA TGTGCCAGCAGTTTAAGCCTACAGGGTCAGGGCGGCGGCTACACCTTC. It yields the protein CASSLSLQGQGGGYTF.

This clonotype was observed many times. The J gene is TRBJ1-2, the V gene TRBV19; the D gene is possibly TRBD1 (6 bases). V lost 7 bases and J lost 2, with 14 bases in between. This CDR3 comprises 14 residues. CDR1 and CDR2 from the germline V gene are LNHDA and SQIVND (reference sequence). The DNA of the CDR3 is TGTGCCAGTACACCCGGGACAAAAAACTATGGCTACACCTTC. This sequence encodes CASTPGTKNYGYTF.

Remarks on this clonotype: A much larger clonotype is one base distant, so this may be a read error. The chain combines TRBV10-3 with TRBJ2-3; D remains unclear. V lost 4 bases to trimming and J lost 5 bases, with 7 bases between them. Germline CDR1 and CDR2: ENHRY and SYGVKD. CDR3 length: 12 residues. The CDR3 DNA reads as TGTGCCATCAGTGTCTCTCAAGATACGCAGTATTTT. This codes for CAISVSQDTQYF.

In its sample, this clonotype was seen many times. This chain uses TRBV24-1 with TRBJ1-2, with D maybe TRBD1 (5 bases). This CDR3 has 15 amino acids. Germline V gene data show CDR1 as KGHDR and CDR2 as SFDVKD. V lost 5 bases, J lost 2 bases, and 14 bases lay in between. CDR3 in DNA: TGTGCCACCAGTGGAACAGGCAGCAACAACTATGGCTACACCTTC. This codes for CATSGTGSNNYGYTF.

This clonotype came up a few times. This rearrangement joins TRBV19 to TRBJ2-3; 11 nucleotides agree with TRBD2. Germline CDR1 reads LNHDA; CDR2 reads SQIVND (reference sequence). The V segment lost 4 bases and the J segment 5 bases; nucleotides outside the gene matches: 8. The CDR3 length is 16 residues. The CDR3 nucleotides are TGTGCCAGTAGTACCCCTAGCGGGAGGCGCATAGATACGCAGTATTTT. Translated, it gives CASSTPSGRRIDTQYF.